What follows are 15 T cell receptor beta chains derived from one specimen sequenced in a study of cytomegalovirus exposure and HLA in healthy donors. With 60 Vbeta and 13 Jbeta primers, the PCR was carried out. The protocol was immunoSEQ multiplex PCR, while the TCRdb copy is restricted to in-frame clones and leaves out a portion. Of 150,000 to 200,000 clones listed, 60% to 80% are singletons. The sequencing sample was made of PBMCs. Receptors were obtained from a male donor in good health and CMV-seronegative.

A single count supports this clone. The chain employs TRBV7-6 and TRBJ2-1; the D gene is possibly TRBD2 (7 bases). The CDR3 totals 14 residues. In germline, CDR1 is SGHVS, CDR2 FNYEAQ. V was shortened by 2 bases and J by 9 bases, with 14 bases between the two germline ends. CDR3 protein: CASSLISGGSEQFF. CDR3 coding DNA: TGTGCCAGCAGCTTAATATCGGGGGGCTCTGAGCAGTTCTTC. Together with reference TRBV7-6 and TRBJ2-1, the CDR3 gives the full variable domain: GAGVSQSPRYKVTKRGQDVALRCDPISGHVSLYWYRQALGQGPEFLTYFNYEAQQDKSGLPNDRFSAERPEGSISTLTIQRTEQRDSAMYRCASSLISGGSEQFFGPGTRLTVL.

The chain uses TRBV11-3 and TRBJ1-5, with 9 bases aligning to TRBD1. Germline CDR1 and CDR2: SGHNT and YENEEA. V shed 2 bases, J shed 1 base, and the junction held 3 bases outside the gene matches. The CDR3 contains 16 residues. The CDR3 loop reads CASSLRQGGSNQPQHF. The CDR3 nucleotides read TGTGCCAGCAGCTTACGACAGGGGGGAAGCAATCAGCCCCAGCATTTT.

This clone was picked up a small number of times. The gene calls are TRBV5-1 and TRBJ1-4; 9 bases match TRBD1. V trimming: 4 bases; J trimming: 8 bases; junction bases outside the gene matches: 6. Germline V lookup: CDR1 SGHRS, CDR2 YFSETQ. The CDR3 loop spans 14 amino acids. The CDR3 reads CASSAGTGKEKLFF. The CDR3 nucleotides are TGCGCCAGCAGCGCCGGGACAGGGAAAGAAAAACTGTTTTTT. Together with reference TRBV5-1 and TRBJ1-4, the CDR3 gives the full variable domain: KAGVTQTPRYLIKTRGQQVTLSCSPISGHRSVSWYQQTPGQGLQFLFEYFSETQRNKGNFPGRFSGRQFSNSRSEMNVSTLELGDSALYLCASSAGTGKEKLFFGSGTQLSVL.

This clone was counted a few times. This chain connects TRBV4-2 to TRBJ2-5; a weak D match, TRBD2 (6 bases). The CDR3 has 14 amino acids. V lost 5 bases, J lost 0 bases, and 10 bases lay in between. Germline V gives CDR1 LGHNA, CDR2 YNFKEQ. The CDR3 bases are TGTGCCAGCAGCTTAGGAGGGTACCAAGAGACCCAGTACTTC. This gives the protein CASSLGGYQETQYF.

In this sample, this clone turned up once. This rearrangement joins TRBV29-1 to TRBJ2-5; 8 bases line up with TRBD1. The CDR3 has 11 amino acids. V lost 6 bases to trimming and J lost 5 bases; unmatched junction nucleotides: 2. Germline V gene lookup returns CDR1 SQVTM and CDR2 ANQGSEA. CDR3 coding DNA: TGCAGCGTGAACAGGGGGGAGACCCAGTACTTC. Amino acids: CSVNRGETQYF.

A few counts support this clone. The chain uses TRBV25-1 and TRBJ2-3; maybe TRBD2 (6 bases). The V end lost 4 bases, the J end lost 2 bases, and 10 bases lay between the germline ends. Looked up from germline, CDR1 is MGHDK and CDR2 is SYGVNS. The CDR3 covers 14 residues. CDR3 nucleotide sequence: TGTGCCAGCAGTGCCGCGGGGTCCACAGATACGCAGTATTTT. This gives the protein CASSAAGSTDTQYF. Full variable domain (outside the CDR3, taken from reference TRBV25-1 and TRBJ2-3): EADIYQTPRYLVIGTGKKITLECSQTMGHDKMYWYQQDPGMELHLIHYSYGVNSTEKGDLSSESTVSRIRTEHFPLTLESARPSHTSQYLCASSAAGSTDTQYFGPGTRLTVL.

Comment on this clone: The same CDR3 is also encoded by other DNA sequences in this sample. The chain links TRBV7-9 to TRBJ2-4; 12 bases agree with TRBD2. The germline gives CDR1 SEHNR, CDR2 FQNEAQ (reference sequence). V gave up 5 bases and J gave up 5 bases; unmatched junction bases: 4. The CDR3 has 15 amino acids. CDR3 protein: CASSKTSGRENIQYF. CDR3 coding DNA: TGTGCCAGCAGCAAGACTAGCGGGAGAGAAAACATTCAGTACTTC.

CDR3: CASSLGTGVTEAFF. CDR3 sequence (DNA): TGTGCCAGCAGCTTAGGGACAGGGGTCACTGAAGCTTTCTTT. This chain uses TRBV11-1 with TRBJ1-1; 9 positions match TRBD1. The germline V gene has CDR1 SGHAT and CDR2 FQDESV (reference sequence). The CDR3 runs 14 residues. V gave up 1 base and J gave up 4 bases; unmatched junction bases: 1.

The V gene is TRBV28, the J gene TRBJ1-2; no reliable D call. This CDR3 has 14 residues. V was cut by 1 base and J by 1 base, with 7 bases left in between. Per the germline V gene, CDR1 is MDHEN and CDR2 is SYDVKM. In DNA, the CDR3 is TGTGCCAGCAGTTTATCACCGGGTAACTATGGCTACACCTTC. It specifies CASSLSPGNYGYTF.

This chain uses TRBV2 with TRBJ1-1; a weak D match, TRBD1 (5 bases). This CDR3 spans 13 amino acids. Trimming stripped 5 bases from V and 3 bases from J, with 10 bases between. Per germline, CDR1 SNHLY and CDR2 FYNNEI. CDR3 region: CASSPDSYTEAFF. CDR3 nucleotides: TGTGCCAGCAGTCCCGACAGTTACACTGAAGCTTTCTTT.

This clone has only a few counts. The V gene is TRBV28, the J gene TRBJ2-1; 9 nucleotides agree with TRBD2. Germline CDR1 is MDHEN and CDR2 is SYDVKM. Trimming removed 3 bases from V and 2 bases from J; junction bases left unmatched: 2. This CDR3 contains 15 residues. CDR3 coding DNA: TGTGCCAGCAGTTTTGCGGGAGGGCCCTACAATGAGCAGTTCTTC. Its protein product is CASSFAGGPYNEQFF.

The V gene is TRBV25-1, the J gene TRBJ1-1, with D possibly matching TRBD1 (6 bases). This CDR3 spans 14 amino acids. Between the trimmed V and J ends, which lost 3 bases and 1 base, there was a span of 9 bases. Germline assignment: CDR1 MGHDK and CDR2 SYGVNS. As DNA, the CDR3 is TGTGCCAGCAGTGAGCCAGGGGAGAACACTGAAGCTTTCTTT. This encodes CASSEPGENTEAFF.

Written as DNA, the CDR3 is TGTGCCAGCAGCTTAAAGGGTAGCGGCTACAATGAGCAGTTCTTC. It is translated as CASSLKGSGYNEQFF. V is TRBV7-2 and J is TRBJ2-1; perhaps TRBD2 as D (6 bases). CDR1 is SGHTA and CDR2 is FQGNSA in the germline V gene. This CDR3 spans 15 amino acids. The ends were cut back, 2 bases at V and 3 bases at J, with 11 bases in the middle.

This sequence joins TRBV6-5 and TRBJ2-7; a weak D match, TRBD2 (5 bases). V gave up 0 bases and J gave up 2 bases, with 14 bases separating them. There are 16 residues in the CDR3. Germline CDR1 MNHEY, CDR2 SVGAGI. The CDR3 loop reads CASSYSRPSLAYEQYF. As DNA, the CDR3 is TGTGCCAGCAGTTACTCGAGGCCTAGCCTGGCCTACGAGCAGTACTTC.

CDR3 nucleotide sequence: TGTGCCAGCAGCTTACGGGAGGGCGGTTCCTACGAGCAGTACTTC. Residues: CASSLREGGSYEQYF. The chain combines TRBV13 with TRBJ2-7; 8 positions match TRBD2. Germline V lookup: CDR1 PRHDT, CDR2 FYEKMQ (reference sequence). This CDR3 comprises 15 residues. J gave up 1 base and V 2 bases, and 4 bases lay outside the gene matches.